This TCR beta chain was sequenced in a study of shared clonotypes between healthy human individuals. Assay: immunoSEQ multiplex PCR; the TCRdb copy retains only in-frame clones and omits some. The sample lists tens of thousands of clones; 60% to 80% were seen once. V gave up 6 bases and J gave up 0 bases, with 9 bases separating them. Per germline, CDR1 MNHEY and CDR2 SVGAGI. The CDR3 has 14 residues. The chain couples TRBV6-5 to TRBJ2-1, with D possibly TRBD2 on 5 matching bases. The TCR comes from a man aged 25 to 40 in good health. The sequenced sample was memory CD8+ T cells sorted from blood. Subset meaning: CD45RO+ cells pooled with CCR7-negative TemRA cells. DNA of the CDR3: TGTGCCAGCAGGCCGGGGAGCTCCTACAATGAGCAGTTCTTC. Translation: CASRPGSSYNEQFF.